The T cell receptor (beta chain) under discussion was sequenced for a study of CD8 T cells in Susac syndrome. From blood CD8+ and CD4+ T cells, the TCR beta chain was sequenced. Random hexamers served to reverse transcribe roughly 0.45 to 1 ug RNA. Coverage of TCR beta CDR3 amplification by immunoSEQ multiplex PCR extended to 54 Vbeta and 13 Jbeta. Using its own MiXCR run on the immunoSEQ multiplex PCR reads, TCRdb lists one record per CDR3 protein. The sample lists 150,000 to 200,000 distinct CDR3 sequences; approximately 93% were seen once. Germline V gives CDR1 SGHVS, CDR2 FNYEAQ. The junction had 7 bases not matched to a gene; V was cut back by 1 base and J by 4 bases. CDR3 length: 16 residues.

This sequence was found in a human donor with multiple sclerosis. The sequenced material came from CD4+ T cells from PBMCs. The chain joins TRBV7-6 to TRBJ2-7, with TRBD2 matching 10 bases. The CDR3 reads CASSLVARTSGYEQYF. CDR3 sequence (DNA): TGTGCCAGCAGCTTAGTGGCCAGGACTAGCGGTTACGAGCAGTACTTC.